This TCR beta chain was recovered during a study of T cells in Graves' hyperthyroidism and ophthalmopathy. The germline gives CDR1 LNHDA, CDR2 SQIVND (reference sequence). Trimming left V 5 bases short and J 3 bases short, with 7 bases between. The CDR3 contains 12 residues. Amplified TCR beta CDR3 regions derived from RNA transcripts. An initial round of RT-PCR targeting the TCR CDR3 relied on the HTBI primer set. Each CDR3 protein gets one entry after TCRdb re-called the multiplex PCR reads with MiXCR. Of 500,000 to 650,000 distinct CDR3 sequences detected, around 50% appear once; the ten largest clones hold about 45%. A word on this clonotype: Its antigen is not known.

Orbital computed tomography and thyroid ultrasound, together with serum TRAb and thyroxine and clinical symptoms, were used for diagnoses. General observations from the study: Most expanded thyroid clonotypes above 0.001 also appeared in blood.

The V call is TRBV19, the J call TRBJ1-2; D not certain. Sequencing was done on a sample of peripheral blood or thyroid tissue (not recorded which). The origin of this receptor is an adult woman with Graves' disease, either hyperthyroidism or ophthalmopathy (not recorded which). The CDR3 here is CASSWRDYGYTF. CDR3 nucleotides: TGTGCCAGTAGTTGGCGAGACTATGGCTACACCTTC.